A selection of T cell receptor beta chains follows, all from one sample in a study of Ad26.COV2.S vaccination and SARS-CoV-2 variants. Assay: immunoSEQ multiplex PCR; the TCRdb copy retains only in-frame clones and omits some. The sample has roughly 460,000 clones; roughly nine tenths are singletons. This specimen was peripheral blood, taken in a trial of Ad26.COV2.S vaccine versus placebo. These receptors were obtained from a person aged 18 to 65 who received the Ad26.COV2.S COVID-19 vaccine or a placebo. The CDR3 runs from the conserved cysteine through the conserved F or W. A D gene is named only where the DNA matches it firmly. Size values are once, few and many counts, or a class for expanded clones, and some rows have none.

cdr3_nt cdr3_aa clone_size d_call j_call v_call
TGTGCCAGCAGACTTGTAGAAACCACCGGGGAGCTGTTTTTT CASRLVETTGELFF NA NA TRBJ2-2 TRBV6-4
TGTGCCAGCACCCGATCCGACACCATGAACACTGAAGCTTTCTTT CASTRSDTMNTEAFF NA NA TRBJ1-1 TRBV2
TGTGCCAGCAGTTTCTCGGGACAGGGGTATGGCTACACCTTC CASSFSGQGYGYTF NA TRBD1 TRBJ1-2 TRBV28
TGCAGCTCGATTTTCGCCCTGAACACTGAAGCTTTCTTT CSSIFALNTEAFF NA NA TRBJ1-1 TRBV29-1
TGTGCCAGCAGCCAAGATAATCCCCCTGTCTACGAGCAGTACTTC CASSQDNPPVYEQYF NA NA TRBJ2-7 TRBV14
TGTGCCAGCAGCCTTATGGGACAGCGCTCCCTTAACTATGGCTACACCTTC CASSLMGQRSLNYGYTF NA TRBD1 TRBJ1-2 TRBV7-8
TGTGCCAGGGGACAGGGCTCCTACGAGCAGTACTTC CARGQGSYEQYF NA TRBD1 TRBJ2-7 TRBV2
TGTGCCATCAGTGACCGACCCATGGGCGAGCAGTACTTC CAISDRPMGEQYF NA NA TRBJ2-7 TRBV10-3
TGTGCCAGCAGCTTAGCGGCGGGCTCTGGAAACACCATATATTTT CASSLAAGSGNTIYF NA NA TRBJ1-3 TRBV7-9
TGTGCCAGTAGCCCCCCGGGACAGGGTCAGCCCCAGCATTTT CASSPPGQGQPQHF NA TRBD1 TRBJ1-5 TRBV19
TGTGCCAGCAGCTTAACTCTGCCCGCAACTAATGAAAAACTGTTTTTT CASSLTLPATNEKLFF NA NA TRBJ1-4 TRBV7-8
TGCGCCAGCAGCTCCGGCGGACTAGCGGGACCCTCCTACGAGCAGTACTTC CASSSGGLAGPSYEQYF NA TRBD2 TRBJ2-7 TRBV5-1
TGCAGCGTTGATGGGGACAGGCCCCACGAGCAGTACTTC CSVDGDRPHEQYF NA TRBD1 TRBJ2-7 TRBV29-1
TGTGCCACCAGTGGAATAGCGGGAGGGCCCTACAATGAGCAGTTCTTC CATSGIAGGPYNEQFF NA TRBD2 TRBJ2-1 TRBV24-1
TGTGCCAGTAGTGCCTCCTGGTGGCCCCAGCATTTT CASSASWWPQHF NA NA TRBJ1-5 TRBV19
TGTGCCAGCAGCTTAAGTTTTGGGGACAGGGGTTTTTCGACGCAGTATTTT CASSLSFGDRGFSTQYF NA TRBD1 TRBJ2-3 TRBV11-2
TGTGCCAGCAGTGTGGTCAGGGAGAGCGATGAGCAGTTCTTC CASSVVRESDEQFF NA NA TRBJ2-1 TRBV2
TGCAGTGCCGGTCGATGGCAGTACTTC CSAGRWQYF NA NA TRBJ2-7 TRBV20-1
TGTGCCAGCAGCCGGGGGGGAGCCTATGGCTACACCTTC CASSRGGAYGYTF NA NA TRBJ1-2 TRBV5-4
TGTGCCAGCAGCTCGAACAGGGCCCGCTCTGGAAACACCATATATTTT CASSSNRARSGNTIYF NA NA TRBJ1-3 TRBV7-2
TGCGCCAGCAGCTTGACTAGCGGGAGGACCCCAACCTACGAGCAGTACTTC CASSLTSGRTPTYEQYF few TRBD2 TRBJ2-7 TRBV5-1
TGTGCCAGCAGCTCCAGGACAGGGTATGGGGAGACCCAGTACTTC CASSSRTGYGETQYF NA TRBD1 TRBJ2-5 TRBV11-2
TGTGCCAGCAGTTTCATCCCCCTCTATGGCTACACCTTC CASSFIPLYGYTF NA NA TRBJ1-2 TRBV28
TGTGCCAGCAGCCCCGGACAGGGGAATCGCTACGAGCAGTACTTC CASSPGQGNRYEQYF NA TRBD1 TRBJ2-7 TRBV3-1/TRBV3-2
TGTGCCACCGGTAGCGGGGCCTCCTACGAGCAGTACTTC CATGSGASYEQYF NA TRBD2 TRBJ2-7 TRBV7-8
TGTGCCAGCAGCCCGACCCCGAGAGAGACCCAGTACTTC CASSPTPRETQYF NA NA TRBJ2-5 TRBV7-3
TGTGCCAGCAGTTTGTTCGGGACCCGACACAATGAGCAGTTCTTC CASSLFGTRHNEQFF few NA TRBJ2-1 TRBV27
TGTGCCAGCAGTGGACACCTTAGCACAGATACGCAGTATTTT CASSGHLSTDTQYF NA NA TRBJ2-3 TRBV2
TGCGCCAGCAGCCTCCAAGTTTCAGGCACAGATACGCAGTATTTT CASSLQVSGTDTQYF NA NA TRBJ2-3 TRBV5-1
TGCGCCAGCCACAGGGGACCCTATGGCTACACCTTC CASHRGPYGYTF NA TRBD1 TRBJ1-2 TRBV5-1
TGTGCCAGCAGTTCCTGGGGGGAGAACACTGAAGCTTTCTTT CASSSWGENTEAFF NA NA TRBJ1-1 TRBV6-5
TGTGCCAGCTCAAAACCGGGCAGGGTGGGAGGCACTGAAGCTTTCTTT CASSKPGRVGGTEAFF NA NA TRBJ1-1 TRBV18
TGTGCCAGCAGCCCCGGGGGACAGGGAGGTAGAGAAGCTTTCTTT CASSPGGQGGREAFF NA TRBD1 TRBJ1-1 TRBV7-9
TGCGCCAGCAGCTTGGACGGGCGGGAACGGCAGTTCTTC CASSLDGRERQFF NA NA TRBJ2-1 TRBV5-1
TGTGCCAGCAGCCCTCGGACAGGACAAAATCAGCCCCAGCATTTT CASSPRTGQNQPQHF NA TRBD1 TRBJ1-5 TRBV7-2
TGTGCCACCAGTGACCGCAATCATGTAGGCGAGCAGTTCTTC CATSDRNHVGEQFF NA NA TRBJ2-1 TRBV24-1
TGTGCCAGCAGCTTAGTAGGGTATAGCAATCAGCCCCAGCATTTT CASSLVGYSNQPQHF NA NA TRBJ1-5 TRBV7-8
TGTGCCACCGGGGTTGATAACTATGGCTACACCTTC CATGVDNYGYTF few NA TRBJ1-2 TRBV15
TGTGCCACCTCGGAGGGACCTAATGAAAAACTGTTTTTT CATSEGPNEKLFF NA NA TRBJ1-4 TRBV10-3
TGTGCCAGCAGCTTAGCACAGGGAACCTCTGGGGCCAACGTCCTGACTTTC CASSLAQGTSGANVLTF NA NA TRBJ2-6 TRBV11-2
TGTGCCGGACTATCCACAGGGTCCTACGAGCAGTACTTC CAGLSTGSYEQYF NA NA TRBJ2-7 TRBV30
TGTGCCAGCAGCTTAGGGAAGGGCACTGAAGCTTTCTTT CASSLGKGTEAFF NA NA TRBJ1-1 TRBV11-2
TGTGCCAGCAGCCAAGAGGGAAGATTTGGGGAGACCCAGTACTTC CASSQEGRFGETQYF NA NA TRBJ2-5 TRBV14
TGTGCCAGCAGTTTCCCCTCCCTCGGGCTTAACTATGGCTACACCTTC CASSFPSLGLNYGYTF once NA TRBJ1-2 TRBV28
TGTGCCAGCAGTTACTCGGGGCGGCAAGAGACCCAGTACTTC CASSYSGRQETQYF NA NA TRBJ2-5 TRBV6-5
TGTGCCAGCAGCGTACGGTGGGAACAGGGGGGGACCGGGGAGCTGTTTTTT CASSVRWEQGGTGELFF NA NA TRBJ2-2 TRBV9
TGTGCCAGCAGGACGGACAGGAAAAATTCACCCCTCCACTTT CASRTDRKNSPLHF NA TRBD1 TRBJ1-6 TRBV3-1/TRBV3-2
TGTGCCAGCAAAGGACTAGCGGGATCCTACGAGCAGTACTTC CASKGLAGSYEQYF NA TRBD2 TRBJ2-7 TRBV27
TGTGCCAGCAGCCCTCAGAAGGGTAGCACAGATACGCAGTATTTT CASSPQKGSTDTQYF NA NA TRBJ2-3 TRBV9
TGTGCCAGCAGGAAGATAGCAGCCGGAGGCTACACCTTC CASRKIAAGGYTF NA NA TRBJ1-2 TRBV2
TGTGCCAGCAGCTTATCAGGGGGCACTGAAGCTTTCTTT CASSLSGGTEAFF NA TRBD1 TRBJ1-1 TRBV7-6
TGTGCCACCAGCAGCTTCCGGGACAACGGGTCACCCCTCCACTTT CATSSFRDNGSPLHF NA NA TRBJ1-6 TRBV15
TGCAGCGGGAACTTCGACAGGGCAGAGACCCAGTACTTC CSGNFDRAETQYF NA TRBD1 TRBJ2-5 TRBV29-1
TGTGCCAGCAGTATCCACTTAAATGAAAAACTGTTTTTT CASSIHLNEKLFF NA NA TRBJ1-4 TRBV28
TGTGCCAGCAGCTTTAACGGGCCGGGACAGGGCACAGATACGCAGTATTTT CASSFNGPGQGTDTQYF NA TRBD1 TRBJ2-3 TRBV7-3
TGTGCCAGCAGCCTGGACAGGGTGCGGACCGGGGAGCTGTTTTTT CASSLDRVRTGELFF once TRBD1 TRBJ2-2 TRBV9
TGTGCCAGCTCCCGGTTGAGTCAGGGAGATTCACCCCTCCACTTT CASSRLSQGDSPLHF NA NA TRBJ1-6 TRBV18
TGTGCCACCAGTGATAGAGGGTTGGCCGGTGGGAATCAGCCCCAGCATTTT CATSDRGLAGGNQPQHF NA NA TRBJ1-5 TRBV24-1
TGTGCCAGCAGCTTAGGAACAGGGACTGGGGCCAACGTCCTGACTTTC CASSLGTGTGANVLTF NA NA TRBJ2-6 TRBV7-9